The TCR beta chain described here comes from a study of naive and memory T cell subsets. Findings and caveats of the study: Possibly reflecting memory cells re-expressing CD45RA, a few larger clonotypes occurred in naive repertoires, especially CD8. From naive to CM, EM and EMRA, diversity decreased and Gini increased.

After the first PCR, alpha and beta chain libraries were processed separately. Cells stained for CD3, CD4, CD8, CD45RA, CD27 and viability were sorted into four CD45RA/CD27 subsets. Both TRBC1 and TRBC2 were covered by a beta constant-region primer of two equimolar oligonucleotides. Ligated cDNA was amplified by four rounds of PCR with nested alpha and beta constant-region primers and SP2. An oligonucleotide with the SP2 primer and a 12-nucleotide UMI was ligated to the cDNA 3' end. TCRdb ran MiXCR on the UMI-ligation and nested PCR reads and lists one entry per CDR3 protein. The sample shows 140,000 to 150,000 distinct CDR3 sequences, 22% of them seen only once. The CDR3 sequence is 13 residues long. CDR1 is GTSNPN and CDR2 is SVGIG in the germline V gene (reference sequence). V lost 0 bases and J lost 2, with 7 bases in between. A word on this clonotype: As yet, its antigen is unknown.

The receptor was derived from a human donor in good health. Sequencing used naive CD4+ T cells from blood. The chain recombines TRBV30 with TRBJ2-5; D is unclear. This chain's CDR3 is CAWSVRGQETQYF. CDR3 nucleotide sequence: TGTGCCTGGAGTGTACGCGGTCAAGAGACCCAGTACTTC.